These 14 T cell receptor beta chains were sequenced from one sample in a study of relationships among human T cell subsets. Semiquantitative ARM-PCR amplified T cell receptor alpha and beta CDR3 regions from mRNA. ARM-PCR used tagged nested gene-specific primers, then communal superprimers for exponential amplification. In TCRdb, the multiplex PCR reads were re-called with MiXCR into one record per CDR3 protein. The table includes 10,000 to 15,000 distinct CDR3 sequences, 67% detected once. Th1 cells were collected as flow-through following bead selections for CD25, CD56 and CD294. The sequenced sample was CD4+ Th1 cells sorted from blood. The receptors here all came from a man aged 35 to 55 in good health.

The chain employs TRBV29-1 and TRBJ2-5; D might be TRBD2 (6 bases). Trimming removed 6 bases at V and 5 bases at J, with 10 bases between. Germline V gene sequence: CDR1 SQVTM, CDR2 ANQGSEA. This CDR3 is 11 amino acids long. The chain's CDR3 is CSVATRETQYF. The CDR3 DNA reads as TGCAGCGTCGCGACTAGGGAGACCCAGTACTTC.

The J gene is TRBJ2-5, the V gene TRBV4-1, with 7 bases identical to TRBD2. From germline, CDR1 is MGHRA and CDR2 YSYEKL. This CDR3 is built from 16 residues. The V segment lost 4 bases and the J segment 2 bases; nucleotides outside the gene matches: 10. The CDR3, as DNA: TGCGCCAGCAGCCTCCCTGGGGGGGGGAAGCAAGAGACCCAGTACTTC. Amino acid sequence: CASSLPGGGKQETQYF.

This clonotype came up a few times. J is TRBJ2-1 and V is TRBV29-1; D unresolved. The CDR3 consists of 10 residues. V was pared by 6 bases and J by 7 bases, with 7 bases between. The germline CDR1 and CDR2 sequences are SQVTM and ANQGSEA. This CDR3 reads CSVGENEQFF. In nucleotides, the CDR3 is TGCAGCGTCGGAGAGAATGAGCAGTTCTTC.

This sequence joins TRBV6-6 and TRBJ2-3; 8 bases match TRBD2. The CDR3 extends over 16 amino acids. The V gene's germline CDR1 is MNHNY and CDR2 SVGAGI (reference sequence). V was pared by 4 bases and J by 0 bases, with 6 bases of the junction left unmatched. Here the CDR3 reads CASSSRRLASTDTQYF. In DNA, the CDR3 is TGTGCCAGCAGTTCCCGCCGACTAGCGAGCACAGATACGCAGTATTTT.

The CDR3 bases are TGCAGTGCTAGTCGGGGGACCAATGAGCAGTTCTTC. Its protein is CSASRGTNEQFF. The rearrangement joins TRBV20-1 to TRBJ2-1; possibly TRBD2 for D (6 bases). The V gene's germline CDR1 is DFQATT and CDR2 SNEGSKA (reference sequence). CDR3 length: 12 residues. Trimming removed 3 bases at V and 6 bases at J, with 9 bases between.

This chain links TRBV12-3 or TRBV12-4 with TRBJ2-2, with D possibly TRBD2 on 7 matching bases. This CDR3 spans 14 amino acids. V lost 11 bases and J lost 6, with 19 bases in between. The CDR3 nucleotides read TGTGCCGGACGGAGGGGGGGAATGTCCGGGGAGCTGTTTTTT. Its protein is CAGRRGGMSGELFF.

The chain recombines TRBV28 with TRBJ1-2; D is unresolved. The CDR3 spans 12 residues. The V end lost 7 bases, the J end lost 8 bases, and 14 bases lay between the germline ends. CDR1 is MDHEN, CDR2 SYDVKM, per germline. This CDR3 reads CASNVPAGGYTF. CDR3 DNA sequence: TGTGCCAGCAATGTCCCCGCGGGAGGCTACACCTTC.

The chain's CDR3 is CASSAGGGWSAQYF. As DNA, the CDR3 is TGTGCCAGCAGTGCAGGGGGGGGATGGAGTGCCCAGTACTTC. The chain joins TRBV28 to TRBJ2-5; D possibly uses TRBD1 or TRBD2 (7 bases each). V lost 5 bases and J lost 9, with 19 bases in between. Germline CDR1 MDHEN, CDR2 SYDVKM. The CDR3 is made up of 14 amino acids. The whole variable domain, filled in from reference TRBV28 and TRBJ2-5, reads DVKVTQSSRYLVKRTGEKVFLECVQDMDHENMFWYRQDPGLGLRLIYFSYDVKMKEKGDIPEGYSVSREKKERFSLILESASTNQTSMYLCASSAGGGWSAQYFGPGTRLLVL.

V is TRBV28 and J is TRBJ2-7; 7 bases line up with TRBD1. The CDR3 runs to 15 residues. The V segment lost 7 bases and the J segment 0 bases; nucleotides outside the gene matches: 9. From germline, CDR1 is MDHEN and CDR2 SYDVKM. The CDR3 here is CASNRMGTASYEQYF. The CDR3 DNA is TGTGCCAGCAACCGAATGGGGACAGCCTCCTACGAGCAGTACTTC.

This rearrangement joins TRBV6-4 to TRBJ2-3, with 10 bases lining up with TRBD1. CDR1 is MRHNA and CDR2 is SNTAGT in the germline V gene. This CDR3 contains 15 residues. V was clipped by 4 bases and J by 1 base; unmatched bases: 2. The chain's CDR3 is CASSAGTGGTDTQYF. The CDR3 DNA reads as TGTGCCAGCAGTGCCGGGACAGGGGGCACAGATACGCAGTATTTT.

This chain uses TRBV14 with TRBJ1-1; no reliable D call. V was pared by 0 bases and J by 3 bases, with 11 bases between. The CDR3 extends over 15 amino acids. Germline V gene sequence: CDR1 SGHDN, CDR2 FVKESK. The CDR3 nucleotides read TGTGCCAGCAGCCAAGAACCGGTCGCCGACACTGAAGCTTTCTTT. It translates to CASSQEPVADTEAFF.

The chain links TRBV7-8 to TRBJ2-7, with 8 bases matching TRBD2. The V and J ends lost 5 bases and 5 bases, in that order; junction bases with no gene match: 14. CDR1 SGHVS and CDR2 FQNEAQ come from the germline V gene. CDR3 size: 16 residues. The CDR3: CASSPTSSGGPHEQYF. The CDR3 DNA is TGTGCCAGCAGCCCCACCAGTTCGGGAGGGCCCCACGAGCAGTACTTC.

This sequence joins TRBV24-1 and TRBJ1-5; D gene ambiguous. The V gene lost 4 bases and the J gene lost 3 bases, with 9 bases spanning the gap. This CDR3 has 14 amino acids. Germline V lookup: CDR1 KGHDR, CDR2 SFDVKD. The CDR3 loop is CATSDPAANQPQHF. The CDR3 nucleotides are TGTGCCACCAGTGACCCCGCGGCCAATCAGCCCCAGCATTTT.

The chain recombines TRBV12-5 with TRBJ2-1; the D is unclear. This CDR3 has 16 residues. V lost 11 bases and J lost 1, with 21 bases in between. Per the germline V gene, CDR1 is LGHNT and CDR2 is FRNRAP. The CDR3 region has the DNA TGTGCTCGGGCGGTTGGTAGGGTATTTTCCTACAATGAGCAGTTCTTC. Protein product: CARAVGRVFSYNEQFF.